This T cell receptor beta chain was captured by sequencing in a study of response to subunit inactivated influenza vaccine. This clonotype was counted at least ten times. Its antigen remains unknown. Each CDR3 protein gets one entry after TCRdb re-called the RT-PCR reads with MiXCR. The sample yields hundreds of thousands of distinct CDR3 sequences, approximately 7.1% seen once. Germline loops: CDR1 MNHEY, CDR2 SVGEGT. V was cut by 7 bases and J by 3 bases, with 13 bases left in between. This CDR3 comprises 14 residues. Findings and limits, study-wide: The authors offered the suggestion that each seasonal influenza vaccination recruits few new T cells.

The sequence derives from a man between 50 and 75 years old who received an inactivated influenza vaccine. J is TRBJ2-1 and V is TRBV6-2 or TRBV6-3, with a possible D match to TRBD1 (6 bases). This material consisted of PBMCs from blood, taken approximately 25 months after vaccination. CDR3 sequence: CASTPPDSYNEQFF. The DNA of the CDR3 is TGTGCCAGCACCCCACCGGACAGCTACAATGAGCAGTTCTTC.